The clone carrying this T cell receptor (beta chain) was detected ten times or more. Its target is unknown. TCRdb re-analysed the RT-PCR reads in MiXCR, keeping a single row per CDR3 protein. The sample shows around 850,000 distinct CDR3 sequences, approximately 18% of them seen only once. The data belong to a study of response to subunit inactivated influenza vaccine. Study-level results: Each seasonal influenza vaccination, the authors suggested, recruits few new T cells.

This CDR3 is built from 14 residues. The V gene's germline CDR1 is SGHTA and CDR2 FQGNSA. V trimming: 4 bases; J trimming: 4 bases; junction bases outside the gene matches: 4. The TCR originated in a man in his fifties who received an inactivated influenza vaccine. Material: PBMCs from blood, obtained roughly 5 days after vaccination. The V and J genes are TRBV7-2 and TRBJ2-3, with 8 bases matching TRBD2. The CDR3 sequence: CASSSGLAADTQYF. CDR3 nucleotides: TGTGCCAGCAGCTCAGGACTAGCCGCAGATACGCAGTATTTT.